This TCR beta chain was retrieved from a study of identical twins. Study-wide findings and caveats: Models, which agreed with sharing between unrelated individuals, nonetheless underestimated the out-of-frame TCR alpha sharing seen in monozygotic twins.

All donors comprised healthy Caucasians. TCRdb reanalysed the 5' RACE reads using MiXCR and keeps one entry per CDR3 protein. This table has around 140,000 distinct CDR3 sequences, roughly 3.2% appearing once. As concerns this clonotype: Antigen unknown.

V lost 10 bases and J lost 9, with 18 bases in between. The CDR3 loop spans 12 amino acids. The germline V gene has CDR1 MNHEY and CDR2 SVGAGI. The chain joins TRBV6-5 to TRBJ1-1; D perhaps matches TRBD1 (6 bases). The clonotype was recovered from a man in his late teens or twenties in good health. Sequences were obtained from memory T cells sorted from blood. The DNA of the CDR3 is TGTGCCACCTCGTTGGGGGGGCGGAAAGCTTTCTTT. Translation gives CATSLGGRKAFF.